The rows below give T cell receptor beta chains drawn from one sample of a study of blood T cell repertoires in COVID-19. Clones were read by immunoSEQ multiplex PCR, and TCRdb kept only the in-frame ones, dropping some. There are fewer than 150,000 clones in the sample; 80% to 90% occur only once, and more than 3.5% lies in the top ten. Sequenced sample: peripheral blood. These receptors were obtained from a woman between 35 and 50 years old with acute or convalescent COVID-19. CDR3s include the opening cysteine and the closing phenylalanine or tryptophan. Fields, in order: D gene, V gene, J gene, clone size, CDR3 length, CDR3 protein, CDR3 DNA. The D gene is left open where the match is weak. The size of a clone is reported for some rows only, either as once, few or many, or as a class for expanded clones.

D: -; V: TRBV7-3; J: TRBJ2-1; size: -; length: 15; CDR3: CASSLNSLSYNEQFF; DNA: TGTGCCAGCAGCTTAAACTCCCTCTCCTACAATGAGCAGTTCTTC
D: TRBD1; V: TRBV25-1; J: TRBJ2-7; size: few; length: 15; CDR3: CASSESNRGRYEQYF; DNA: TGTGCCAGCAGTGAATCTAACAGGGGGCGGTACGAGCAGTACTTC
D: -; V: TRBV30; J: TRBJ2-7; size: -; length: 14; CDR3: CAWSRADRDYEQYF; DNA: TGTGCCTGGAGCCGGGCCGATCGGGACTACGAGCAGTACTTC
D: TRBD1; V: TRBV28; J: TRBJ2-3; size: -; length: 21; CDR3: CASSFTDPGQGLVATTDTQYF; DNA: TGTGCCAGCAGCTTTACCGACCCCGGACAGGGACTGGTTGCCACCACAGATACGCAGTATTTT
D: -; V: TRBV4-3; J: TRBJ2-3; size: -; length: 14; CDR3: CASSLSLVADTQYF; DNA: TGCGCCAGCAGCCTTTCATTAGTGGCAGATACGCAGTATTTT
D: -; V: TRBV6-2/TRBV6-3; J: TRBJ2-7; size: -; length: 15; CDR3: CASSYVSGAPREQYF; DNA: TGTGCCAGCAGTTATGTTAGCGGTGCACCCCGAGAGCAGTACTTC
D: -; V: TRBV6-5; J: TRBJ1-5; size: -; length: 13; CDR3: CASKEVINQPQHF; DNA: TGTGCCAGCAAGGAGGTAATCAATCAGCCCCAGCATTTT
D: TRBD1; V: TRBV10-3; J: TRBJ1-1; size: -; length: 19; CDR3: CAISELRGQGPYTNTEAFF; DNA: TGTGCCATCAGTGAGTTAAGGGGACAGGGGCCGTATACGAACACTGAAGCTTTCTTT
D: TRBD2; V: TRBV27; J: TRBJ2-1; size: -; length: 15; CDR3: CASRPTSGGDNEQFF; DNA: TGTGCCAGCAGACCCACTAGCGGGGGGGACAATGAGCAGTTCTTC
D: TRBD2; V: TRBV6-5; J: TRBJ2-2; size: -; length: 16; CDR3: CASSYGGGPYTGELFF; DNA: TGTGCCAGCAGTTACGGCGGGGGACCTTACACCGGGGAGCTGTTTTTT